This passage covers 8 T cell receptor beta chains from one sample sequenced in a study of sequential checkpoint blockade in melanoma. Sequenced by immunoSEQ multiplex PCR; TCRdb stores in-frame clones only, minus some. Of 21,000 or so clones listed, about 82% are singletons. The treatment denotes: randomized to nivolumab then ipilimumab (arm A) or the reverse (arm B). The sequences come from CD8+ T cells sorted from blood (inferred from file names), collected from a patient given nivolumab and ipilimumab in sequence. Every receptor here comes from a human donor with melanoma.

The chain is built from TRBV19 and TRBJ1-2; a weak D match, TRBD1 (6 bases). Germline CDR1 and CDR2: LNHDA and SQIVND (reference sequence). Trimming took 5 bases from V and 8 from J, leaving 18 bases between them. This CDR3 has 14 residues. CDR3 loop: CASSYRRDTRGYTF. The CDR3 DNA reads TGTGCCAGTAGTTATCGAAGGGACACTCGGGGCTACACCTTC.

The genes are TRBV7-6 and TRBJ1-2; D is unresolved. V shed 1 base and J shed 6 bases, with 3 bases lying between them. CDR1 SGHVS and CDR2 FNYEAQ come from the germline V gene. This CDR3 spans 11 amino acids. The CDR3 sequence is CASSLGHGYTF. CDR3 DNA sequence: TGTGCCAGCAGCTTAGGGCATGGCTACACCTTC.

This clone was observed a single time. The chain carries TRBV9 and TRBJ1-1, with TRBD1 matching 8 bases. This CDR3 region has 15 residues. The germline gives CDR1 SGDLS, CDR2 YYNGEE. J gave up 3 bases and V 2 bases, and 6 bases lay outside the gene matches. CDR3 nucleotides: TGTGCCAGCAGCGTTTTGACAGGGGTTTACACTGAAGCTTTCTTT. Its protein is CASSVLTGVYTEAFF.

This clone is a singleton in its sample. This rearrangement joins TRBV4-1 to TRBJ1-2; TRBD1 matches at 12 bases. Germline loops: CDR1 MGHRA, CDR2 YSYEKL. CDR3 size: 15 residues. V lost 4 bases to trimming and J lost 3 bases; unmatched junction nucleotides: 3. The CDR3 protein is CASSRGQGAYYGYTF. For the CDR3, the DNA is TGCGCCAGCAGCCGGGGACAGGGGGCGTACTATGGCTACACCTTC.

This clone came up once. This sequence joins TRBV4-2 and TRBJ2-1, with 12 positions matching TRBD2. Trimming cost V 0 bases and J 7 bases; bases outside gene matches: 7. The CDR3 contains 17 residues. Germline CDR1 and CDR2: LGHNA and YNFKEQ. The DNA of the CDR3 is TGTGCCAGCAGCCAAGATGGAGGGACTAGCGGGTCTAATGAGCAGTTCTTC. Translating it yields CASSQDGGTSGSNEQFF.

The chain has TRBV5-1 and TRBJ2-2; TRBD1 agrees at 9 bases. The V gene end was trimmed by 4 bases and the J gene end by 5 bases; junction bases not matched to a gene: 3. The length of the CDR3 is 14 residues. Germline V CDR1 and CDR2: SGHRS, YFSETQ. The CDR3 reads CASSPGTGTGELFF. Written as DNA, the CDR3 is TGCGCCAGCAGCCCAGGGACAGGGACCGGGGAGCTGTTTTTT.

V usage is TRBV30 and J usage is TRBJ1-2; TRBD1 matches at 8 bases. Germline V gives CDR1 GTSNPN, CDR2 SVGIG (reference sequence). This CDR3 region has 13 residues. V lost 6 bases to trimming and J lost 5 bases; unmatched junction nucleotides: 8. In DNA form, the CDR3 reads TGTGCCTGCCACGGGACAGGCCCATATGGCTACACCTTC. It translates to CACHGTGPYGYTF.

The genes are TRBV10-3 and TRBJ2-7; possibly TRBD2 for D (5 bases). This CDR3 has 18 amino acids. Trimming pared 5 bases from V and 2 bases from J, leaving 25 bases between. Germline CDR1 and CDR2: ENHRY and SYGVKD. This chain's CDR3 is CAISPRGWQLLETYEQYF. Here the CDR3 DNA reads TGTGCCATCAGTCCCCGAGGGTGGCAGCTACTCGAGACCTACGAGCAGTACTTC.